These 5 T cell receptor beta chains originate from one sample sequenced in a study of blood T cell repertoires in COVID-19. Here immunoSEQ multiplex PCR was the method, and the copy in TCRdb shows in-frame clones only, minus some. The data contain some 160,000 clones, roughly 90% of them seen just once; the ten biggest clones take up around 5%. The sequenced sample was peripheral blood. These receptors came from a man aged 18 to 35 with COVID-19, enrolled during active disease.

This clone was recorded only once. This sequence joins TRBV5-1 and TRBJ1-3, with D perhaps matching TRBD1 (6 bases). Trimming took 5 bases from V and 7 from J, leaving 19 bases between them. CDR1 and CDR2 (germline): SGHRS, YFSETQ. CDR3 length: 15 residues. The CDR3 region is CASSPLGHEGNTIYF. As DNA, the CDR3 is TGCGCCAGCAGTCCCCTGGGACATGAGGGGAACACCATATATTTT.

V is TRBV9 and J is TRBJ2-7; TRBD2 is a possible D gene (6 bases). This CDR3 is built from 13 residues. Trimming stripped 6 bases from V and 7 bases from J, with 17 bases between. Germline V gene sequence: CDR1 SGDLS, CDR2 YYNGEE. The CDR3 DNA follows: TGTGCCAGCACAGGCGCGGGATCTATTGAGCAGTACTTC. Protein: CASTGAGSIEQYF.

The chain joins TRBV9 to TRBJ2-4, with 7 bases fitting TRBD2. Germline CDR1 and CDR2: SGDLS and YYNGEE. Unmatched junction bases numbered 9, after V lost 3 bases and J lost 15 bases. The CDR3 loop spans 12 amino acids. CDR3 sequence (DNA): TGTGCCAGCAGCGCAGAGGGGACTAAACTGTACTTC. This encodes CASSAEGTKLYF.

This chain connects TRBV2 to TRBJ1-5; a weak D match, TRBD1 (5 bases). This CDR3 contains 14 residues. The V end lost 3 bases, the J end lost 7 bases, and 13 bases lay between the germline ends. Germline CDR1 is SNHLY and CDR2 is FYNNEI. CDR3: CASSDAGMGQPQHF. Written as DNA, the CDR3 is TGTGCCAGCAGTGATGCAGGGATGGGACAGCCCCAGCATTTT.

This clone turned up a few times. This chain links TRBV6-5 with TRBJ1-2, with 8 bases identical to TRBD1. The CDR3 sequence is 15 residues long. In germline, CDR1 is MNHEY, CDR2 SVGAGI. V lost 4 bases to trimming and J lost 6 bases; unmatched junction nucleotides: 10. The CDR3 loop is CASSFSPTGDNGYTF. The CDR3 DNA is TGTGCCAGCAGTTTTTCCCCGACAGGGGATAATGGCTACACCTTC.